This TCR beta chain originates from a study of cytomegalovirus exposure and HLA in healthy donors. Regarding the study as a whole: In an earlier analysis, about 87% or about 30%: the productive usage of most TCR beta V segments. In vitro confirmation showed three CMV-associated chains to be CMV antigen specific.

Amplification used 60 Vbeta primers and 13 Jbeta primers. Assay: immunoSEQ multiplex PCR; the TCRdb copy retains only in-frame clones and omits some. The table has roughly 100,000 clones, approximately 64% seen once. CDR1 and CDR2 (germline): MNHNY, SVGAGI (reference sequence). V lost 6 bases to trimming and J lost 4 bases; unmatched junction nucleotides: 8. The CDR3 is made up of 15 amino acids. This clone was picked up a small number of times. Its antigen is not known. This receptor was taken from a woman in her forties or fifties in good health and CMV-seronegative. V gene TRBV6-6 combines with J gene TRBJ2-2; 7 positions match TRBD1. The sample was PBMCs. Written as DNA, the CDR3 is TGTGCCAGCAGCCCGGGACAGCAGGTCACCGGGGAGCTGTTTTTT. This gives the protein CASSPGQQVTGELFF.